The next 9 T cell receptor beta chains were all read from a single sample in a study of T cells after posttransplantation cyclophosphamide. Libraries were prepared by immunoSEQ multiplex PCR; TCRdb keeps only in-frame clonotypes and omits some of them. This table has approximately 5,000 clones, over 70% appearing once. Sampled 1 year posttransplant, controls received myeloablative marrow transplants, methotrexate and a calcineurin inhibitor. This specimen was PBMCs, taken after an allogeneic stem cell transplant with a calcineurin inhibitor and methotrexate. The receptors derive from a male patient aged 40-55 years who received an allogeneic stem cell transplant from an unrelated donor, was CMV-positive, and had chronic GVHD only. Some T cells may be graft donor cells.

This chain links TRBV10-2 with TRBJ2-7; D gene uncertain. Germline CDR1 and CDR2: WSHSY and SAAADI. CDR3 length: 14 residues. V was trimmed by 7 bases and J by 2 bases, leaving 15 bases between them. CDR3 amino acids: CASKTQRDTYEQYF. The CDR3 DNA reads as TGCGCCAGCAAGACGCAAAGAGACACCTACGAGCAGTACTTC.

V gene TRBV30 combines with J gene TRBJ2-1, with TRBD2 as a possible D gene (6 bases). V was trimmed by 2 bases and J by 4 bases, leaving 12 bases between them. Per germline, CDR1 GTSNPN and CDR2 SVGIG (reference sequence). This CDR3 contains 14 residues. CDR3 loop: CAWSSLARYNEQFF. The CDR3 nucleotides are TGTGCCTGGAGTTCGCTAGCGCGATACAATGAGCAGTTCTTC.

The chain links TRBV5-1 to TRBJ1-4; tentatively, D is TRBD1 (5 bases). The length of the CDR3 is 15 residues. CDR1 is SGHRS and CDR2 is YFSETQ in the germline V gene. Trimming pared 4 bases from V and 8 bases from J, leaving 18 bases between. In DNA form, the CDR3 reads TGCGCCAGCAGCGCAACAGGCACCACCCCCGAAAAACTGTTTTTT. Encoded protein: CASSATGTTPEKLFF.

V and J are TRBV9 and TRBJ1-1; no firm D call. Between the trimmed V and J ends, which lost 0 bases and 0 bases, there was a span of 3 bases. Germline V gene lookup returns CDR1 SGDLS and CDR2 YYNGEE. This CDR3 region has 13 residues. The CDR3 sequence: CASSVAVNTEAFF. DNA of the CDR3: TGTGCCAGCAGCGTAGCTGTGAACACTGAAGCTTTCTTT.

The DNA of the CDR3 is TGTGCCAGCAGCTCCGGGTCCGCCGATACGCAGTATTTT. This codes for CASSSGSADTQYF. The rearrangement links TRBV7-9 to TRBJ2-3; the D is unclear. CDR1 is SEHNR and CDR2 is FQNEAQ in the germline V gene (reference sequence). This CDR3 is 13 amino acids long. V was trimmed by 4 bases and J by 6 bases, leaving 11 bases between them.

The chain is built from TRBV2 and TRBJ2-7, with D perhaps TRBD1 (5 bases). Trimming left V 9 bases short and J 2 bases short, with 14 bases between. Germline CDR1 and CDR2: SNHLY and FYNNEI. The CDR3 has 13 residues. CDR3 in DNA: TGTGCCAGAAGCCGTTCAGGGCCCTACGAGCAGTACTTC. Protein: CARSRSGPYEQYF.

This clone was seen only once. The rearrangement joins TRBV11-3 to TRBJ2-3; possibly TRBD1 for D (5 bases). Deletions cut 1 base from V and 2 bases from J, with 13 bases between. Germline CDR1 reads SGHNT; CDR2 reads YENEEA. The CDR3 runs 16 residues. This chain's CDR3 is CASSLGRTPDTDTQYF. In DNA form, the CDR3 reads TGTGCCAGCAGCTTAGGTAGGACACCCGACACAGATACGCAGTATTTT. Using reference TRBV11-3 and TRBJ2-3 for the parts outside the CDR3, the full variable domain is EAGVVQSPRYKIIEKKQPVAFWCNPISGHNTLYWYLQNLGQGPELLIRYENEEAVDDSQLPKDRFSAERLKGVDSTLKIQPAELGDSAVYLCASSLGRTPDTDTQYFGPGTRLTVL.

The CDR3 loop is CSVGGRGHNEQYF. The CDR3 DNA reads as TGCAGCGTTGGGGGGCGTGGGCACAACGAGCAGTACTTC. This chain connects TRBV29-1 to TRBJ2-7, with D possibly matching TRBD1 (6 bases). CDR1 is SQVTM, CDR2 ANQGSEA, per germline. Deletions cut 4 bases from V and 5 bases from J, with 15 bases between. This CDR3 is built from 13 residues.

The genes are TRBV5-4 and TRBJ2-7; TRBD2 might be the D (6 bases). Trimming stripped 1 base from V and 6 bases from J, with 14 bases between. This CDR3 has 14 residues. Germline values: CDR1 SGHNT, CDR2 YYREEE (reference sequence). The CDR3 protein is CASSLTSNQGEQYF. CDR3 nucleotide sequence: TGTGCCAGCAGCTTGACTAGCAATCAGGGCGAGCAGTACTTC.